A single sample is the source of the 29 T cell receptor beta chains below, sequenced in a study of PD-L1 blockade in urothelial cancer. Sequencing used immunoSEQ multiplex PCR; TCRdb keeps in-frame clones, though not all of them. The sample includes some 97,000 clones, about nine tenths of them seen just once. The sample here was PBMCs, taken around atezolizumab (anti-PD-L1) treatment. All receptors come from an elderly woman with urothelial cancer.

This CDR3 reads CASSSIRDERNTEAFF. CDR3 coding DNA: TGTGCCAGCAGTTCAATAAGAGATGAGCGTAACACTGAAGCTTTCTTT. This chain links TRBV27 with TRBJ1-1, with D unclear. The germline V gene encodes CDR1 MNHEY and CDR2 SMNVEV (reference sequence). Trimming pared 4 bases from V and 2 bases from J, leaving 17 bases between. The CDR3 totals 16 residues.

The gene calls are TRBV6-5 and TRBJ2-5, with a tentative D call TRBD2 (6 bases). The germline V and J ends were trimmed by 7 bases and 4 bases, with 16 bases remaining between them. Germline V gives CDR1 MNHEY, CDR2 SVGAGI. The CDR3 length is 14 residues. DNA for the CDR3: TGTGCCAGCACCTCCGGGGGAGGCAGAGAGACCCAGTACTTC. Translating it yields CASTSGGGRETQYF.

The chain carries TRBV19 and TRBJ1-3; the match to TRBD1 covers 9 bases. Germline V gives CDR1 LNHDA, CDR2 SQIVND (reference sequence). The CDR3 spans 16 residues. V shed 6 bases and J 3 bases; nucleotides not matched to a gene: 9. CDR3 in amino acids: CASRPQQGALGNTIYF. DNA of the CDR3: TGTGCCAGTAGGCCCCAACAGGGGGCACTTGGAAACACCATATATTTT.

V usage is TRBV5-4 and J usage is TRBJ2-1; 9 positions match TRBD1. This CDR3 contains 16 residues. The trim removed 3 bases at V and 4 bases at J, leaving 8 bases unmatched. The germline V gene encodes CDR1 SGHNT and CDR2 YYREEE (reference sequence). The CDR3 bases are TGTGCCAGCAGCTCAGGCCCCGGGACAGGGTACAATGAGCAGTTCTTC. Its protein is CASSSGPGTGYNEQFF.

V usage is TRBV5-1 and J usage is TRBJ2-5; 7 nucleotides line up with TRBD2. The CDR3 is 14 amino acids. V shed 7 bases and J 1 base; nucleotides not matched to a gene: 7. In germline, CDR1 is SGHRS, CDR2 YFSETQ. CDR3 sequence (DNA): TGCGCCAGCTCCCCGCTAGCGGTCCAAGAGACCCAGTACTTC. It specifies CASSPLAVQETQYF.

The chain uses TRBV7-8 and TRBJ1-1; D is perhaps TRBD1 (6 bases). Germline V lookup: CDR1 SGHVS, CDR2 FQNEAQ. The CDR3 runs to 12 residues. V lost 7 bases and J lost 3, with 9 bases in between. The CDR3 DNA reads TGTGCCAGCATAGGGGGGGACACTGAAGCTTTCTTT. This sequence encodes CASIGGDTEAFF.

In this sample, this clone turned up a few times. The V call is TRBV28, the J call TRBJ2-1, with 11 bases that match TRBD2. Germline CDR1 MDHEN, CDR2 SYDVKM. CDR3 length: 15 amino acids. V shed 6 bases, J shed 8 bases, and the junction held 9 bases outside the gene matches. CDR3 nucleotide sequence: TGTGCCAGCAGCAATAGCGGGAGGGCCGACTATGAGCAGTTCTTC. Residues: CASSNSGRADYEQFF.

V usage is TRBV7-3 and J usage is TRBJ2-1, with 7 bases lining up with TRBD1. Trimming at V came to 5 bases and at J to 1 base, leaving 2 bases not matched to a gene. This CDR3 is 14 amino acids long. The germline CDR1 and CDR2 sequences are SGHTA and FQGTGA. The CDR3 coding sequence is TGTGCCAGCAGCCAGACAGGGTCCTACAATGAGCAGTTCTTC. Translated: CASSQTGSYNEQFF.

The V and J genes are TRBV15 and TRBJ1-5; 7 bases agree with TRBD1. The CDR3 is made up of 16 amino acids. Germline V gene sequence: CDR1 LNHNV, CDR2 YYDKDF (reference sequence). V dropped 5 bases and J dropped 4; count of bases not matched to a gene: 11. CDR3 in DNA: TGTGCCACCAGCGCCCACAGGGGATTCGGAAATCAGCCCCAGCATTTT. It specifies CATSAHRGFGNQPQHF.

The chain links TRBV7-3 to TRBJ2-1; 8 nucleotides align to TRBD2. The CDR3 sequence is 15 residues long. Trimming removed 5 bases from V and 1 base from J; junction bases left unmatched: 4. In germline, CDR1 is SGHTA, CDR2 FQGTGA. This chain's CDR3 is CASSPLAESYNEQFF. CDR3 in DNA: TGTGCCAGCAGCCCACTAGCGGAATCCTACAATGAGCAGTTCTTC.

The chain employs TRBV28 and TRBJ1-2, with 9 bases that match TRBD1. The CDR3 has 17 amino acids. From germline, CDR1 is MDHEN and CDR2 SYDVKM. V lost 3 bases to trimming and J lost 7 bases; unmatched junction nucleotides: 15. The CDR3 coding sequence is TGTGCCAGCAGTTTCCCCGGGACAGGGACAAGTGCGGCTGGCTACACCTTC. It encodes CASSFPGTGTSAAGYTF.

This clone was recorded once. The chain uses TRBV29-1 and TRBJ1-2, with D possibly TRBD1 on 6 matching bases. Germline V gene data show CDR1 as SQVTM and CDR2 as ANQGSEA. The CDR3 runs 13 residues. V lost 6 bases to trimming and J lost 8 bases, with 19 bases between them. For the CDR3, the DNA is TGCAGCGTCCGGGACACCGTAAACATGGGCTACACCTTC. Translated: CSVRDTVNMGYTF. The full variable domain, with the rest looked up from reference TRBV29-1 and TRBJ1-2, is SAVISQKPSRDICQRGTSLTIQCQVDSQVTMMFWYRQQPGQSLTLIATANQGSEATYESGFVIDKFPISRPNLTFSTLTVSNMSPEDSSIYLCSVRDTVNMGYTFGSGTRLTVV.

This chain joins TRBV5-1 and TRBJ2-2; the match to TRBD2 covers 7 bases. The V and J ends lost 1 base and 1 base, in that order; junction bases with no gene match: 10. Per germline, CDR1 SGHRS and CDR2 YFSETQ. CDR3 length: 18 residues. The CDR3 loop is CASSLYAGGELNTGELFF. CDR3 bases: TGCGCCAGCAGCTTGTACGCTGGGGGGGAATTGAACACCGGGGAGCTGTTTTTT.

This CDR3 is CASSQELGVPLYEQYF. DNA for the CDR3: TGTGCCAGCAGCCAAGAGTTGGGCGTACCACTCTACGAGCAGTACTTC. The V gene is TRBV14, the J gene TRBJ2-7, with unresolved D. The CDR3 contains 16 residues. The ends were cut back, 0 bases at V and 3 bases at J, with 15 bases in the middle. Germline V gene sequence: CDR1 SGHDN, CDR2 FVKESK.

This chain uses TRBV27 with TRBJ1-1; perhaps TRBD1 as D (5 bases). This CDR3 is 15 amino acids long. Germline V gives CDR1 MNHEY, CDR2 SMNVEV (reference sequence). V lost 3 bases, J lost 6 bases, and 17 bases lay in between. The CDR3 loop is CASSLQAGRVSEAFF. CDR3 sequence (DNA): TGTGCCAGCAGTTTGCAGGCAGGGAGGGTATCTGAAGCTTTCTTT.

The chain has TRBV5-1 and TRBJ2-7, with a possible D match to TRBD2 (6 bases). The length of the CDR3 is 15 residues. The V gene lost 0 bases and the J gene lost 3 bases, with 13 bases spanning the gap. Germline CDR1 and CDR2: SGHRS and YFSETQ. CDR3 nucleotide sequence: TGCGCCAGCAGCTTGGCCTCAGGAGGGTACTACGAGCAGTACTTC. This codes for CASSLASGGYYEQYF. Combining the CDR3 with reference TRBV5-1 and TRBJ2-7 gives the whole variable domain KAGVTQTPRYLIKTRGQQVTLSCSPISGHRSVSWYQQTPGQGLQFLFEYFSETQRNKGNFPGRFSGRQFSNSRSEMNVSTLELGDSALYLCASSLASGGYYEQYFGPGTRLTVT.

V is TRBV11-2 and J is TRBJ2-7; 13 bases line up with TRBD2. In germline, CDR1 is SGHAT, CDR2 FQNNGV. Trimming removed 5 bases from V and 3 bases from J; junction bases left unmatched: 13. This CDR3 contains 18 residues. The CDR3 loop reads CASSLTGTSGATLYEQYF. CDR3 in DNA: TGTGCCAGCAGCCTGACGGGGACTAGCGGGGCCACCCTCTACGAGCAGTACTTC.

The chain employs TRBV29-1 and TRBJ2-1; D is uncertain. The CDR3 has 13 residues. Trimming shortened V by 3 bases and J by 3 bases, and 9 bases separated the two germline ends. Germline V gives CDR1 SQVTM, CDR2 ANQGSEA. The CDR3 loop reads CSVERPGYNEQFF. In DNA form, the CDR3 reads TGCAGCGTTGAGCGTCCCGGCTACAATGAGCAGTTCTTC.

The chain is built from TRBV11-2 and TRBJ2-1; D is perhaps TRBD1 (6 bases). This CDR3 region has 11 residues. Trimming pared 5 bases from V and 10 bases from J, leaving 9 bases between. The germline V gene encodes CDR1 SGHAT and CDR2 FQNNGV. CDR3 loop: CASSAGTEQFF. Here the CDR3 DNA reads TGTGCCAGCAGCGCCGGGACAGAGCAGTTCTTC.

This sequence joins TRBV4-1 and TRBJ2-3; 7 bases agree with TRBD1. CDR3 length: 16 residues. V was clipped by 5 bases and J by 2 bases; unmatched bases: 10. From germline, CDR1 is MGHRA and CDR2 YSYEKL. The CDR3 sequence is CASSEGQTIPTDTQYF. CDR3 in DNA: TGCGCCAGCAGCGAGGGACAGACGATCCCCACAGATACGCAGTATTTT.

CDR3 DNA: TGTGCCAGCAGCCTTTCACTAGCGGGAGCCACCGGGGAGCTGTTTTTT. Its protein is CASSLSLAGATGELFF. V gene TRBV4-2 combines with J gene TRBJ2-2, with 11 positions matching TRBD2. The V and J ends lost 4 bases and 4 bases, in that order; junction bases with no gene match: 5. This CDR3 is 16 amino acids long. Germline loops: CDR1 LGHNA, CDR2 YNFKEQ.

The chain employs TRBV6-1 and TRBJ1-4; no reliable D call. V lost 2 bases and J lost 7, with 11 bases in between. Germline CDR1 MNHNS, CDR2 SASEGT. The CDR3 totals 14 residues. This CDR3 is CASSETYSGEKLFF. CDR3 nucleotides: TGTGCCAGCAGTGAAACCTATTCGGGTGAAAAACTGTTTTTT.

This clone was detected once. The chain carries TRBV5-4 and TRBJ2-3; D call uncertain. V shed 3 bases and J shed 2 bases, with 13 bases lying between them. CDR3 size: 15 residues. The germline CDR1 and CDR2 sequences are SGHNT and YYREEE (reference sequence). CDR3 region: CASSSQTSLTDTQYF. The CDR3 coding sequence is TGTGCCAGCAGCTCACAGACAAGCCTCACAGATACGCAGTATTTT.

The genes are TRBV7-9 and TRBJ1-4; 7 nucleotides match TRBD1. The V segment lost 1 base and the J segment 5 bases; nucleotides outside the gene matches: 7. Germline CDR1 SEHNR, CDR2 FQNEAQ (reference sequence). The CDR3 consists of 16 residues. The CDR3 DNA reads TGTGCCAGCAGCTTAGGAGGGGCGGACAGGAATGAAAAACTGTTTTTT. Its translation: CASSLGGADRNEKLFF. Full variable domain (outside the CDR3, taken from reference TRBV7-9 and TRBJ1-4): DTGVSQNPRHKITKRGQNVTFRCDPISEHNRLYWYRQTLGQGPEFLTYFQNEAQLEKSRLLSDRFSAERPKGSFSTLEIQRTEQGDSAMYLCASSLGGADRNEKLFFGSGTQLSVL.

This chain connects TRBV9 to TRBJ1-3; no clear D gene. From germline, CDR1 is SGDLS and CDR2 YYNGEE. The CDR3 totals 14 residues. Between the trimmed V and J ends, which lost 3 bases and 0 bases, there was a span of 7 bases. CDR3 sequence (DNA): TGTGCCAGCAGCGCCTCTAACTCTGGAAACACCATATATTTT. This sequence encodes CASSASNSGNTIYF.

The CDR3 sequence is CASRTSGGYEQYF. The CDR3 coding sequence is TGCGCCAGCAGGACTAGCGGGGGCTACGAGCAGTACTTC. The chain recombines TRBV5-1 with TRBJ2-7; 12 nucleotides agree with TRBD2. Germline lookup yields CDR1 SGHRS and CDR2 YFSETQ. This CDR3 has 13 amino acids. J was trimmed by 3 bases and V by 5 bases; bases with no gene match: 0.

The chain combines TRBV9 with TRBJ2-1; TRBD1 aligns across 7 bases. This CDR3 is 16 amino acids long. Germline CDR1 SGDLS, CDR2 YYNGEE. J was trimmed by 2 bases and V by 0 bases; bases with no gene match: 5. In nucleotides, the CDR3 is TGTGCCAGCAGCGTAGCCCGGACAGGAGCCTACAATGAGCAGTTCTTC. Translation gives CASSVARTGAYNEQFF.

This clone has only one observation. V gene TRBV28 combines with J gene TRBJ2-7, with 12 bases that match TRBD2. Per the germline V gene, CDR1 is MDHEN and CDR2 is SYDVKM. V lost 7 bases to trimming and J lost 0 bases; unmatched junction nucleotides: 4. CDR3 length: 15 amino acids. The DNA of the CDR3 is TGTGCCAGCAACGCTAGCGGGAGGGGCTCCTACGAGCAGTACTTC. Amino acids: CASNASGRGSYEQYF.

In regard to this clone: Other DNA sequences in this specimen translate into the identical CDR3. The chain combines TRBV18 with TRBJ2-1; D remains unclear. CDR3 length equals 16 residues. Germline V gene data show CDR1 as KGHSH and CDR2 as LQKENI. V was cut by 3 bases and J by 4 bases, with 16 bases left in between. The CDR3 spells CASSPLNQYRYNEQFF. The CDR3 DNA sequence: TGTGCCAGCTCACCCCTAAACCAATACAGATACAATGAGCAGTTCTTC.